Presented here are 32 T cell receptor beta chains from one specimen sequenced in a study of CD8 T cells in ankylosing spondylitis. Whole-study findings and limits: Typical of ankylosing spondylitis blood, it appeared, was a TCR beta motif of eight highly homologous variants.

TCRdb re-called the 5' RACE reads with MiXCR, one entry per CDR3 protein. This table holds about 800,000 distinct CDR3 sequences, roughly 10% found once. No antigen is known for these receptors. The material sequenced was blood, either unsorted or a sorted T cell fraction (not recorded which). The receptors were gathered from a male donor with ankylosing spondylitis.

This clonotype was seen repeatedly, ten times or more. The junction departs from the called germline gene at one end, perhaps through a read error. This sequence joins TRBV20-1 and TRBJ1-2; D is perhaps TRBD1 (5 bases). The CDR3 consists of 12 residues. Germline CDR1 DFQATT, CDR2 SNEGSKA (reference sequence). The CDR3 nucleotides read TGCAGTGCTAGCTTAGGAACACCGGGACCACTCTTC. Translated, it gives CSASLGTPGPLF.

This clonotype was seen a handful of times. The chain has TRBV24-1 and TRBJ2-1; possibly TRBD1 for D (5 bases). V was clipped by 0 bases and J by 5 bases, with 19 bases between them. Germline V gene lookup returns CDR1 KGHDR and CDR2 SFDVKD. The CDR3 loop spans 18 amino acids. CDR3 sequence reads: CATSDLSNTGPEDNEQFF. CDR3 in DNA: TGTGCCACCAGTGATTTGAGTAATACAGGCCCTGAGGACAATGAGCAGTTCTTC.

This clonotype occurred a few times. J is TRBJ1-6 and V is TRBV7-2; 8 nucleotides match TRBD1. V was pared by 2 bases and J by 10 bases, with 13 bases of the junction left unmatched. This CDR3 contains 17 residues. From germline, CDR1 is SGHTA and CDR2 FQGNSA. The DNA of the CDR3 is TGTGCCAGCAGCTTAACGTCCGCAGGGGGCTTCTGGTCACCCCTCCACTTT. It is translated as CASSLTSAGGFWSPLHF.

The DNA for the CDR3 is TGTGCCAGCAACTTTCAGGCAGGAAACTATGGCTACACCTTC. It codes for CASNFQAGNYGYTF. The rearrangement links TRBV12-3 or TRBV12-4 to TRBJ1-2; D uncertain. V was cut by 7 bases and J by 2 bases, with 14 bases left in between. The CDR3 has 14 residues.

The chain carries TRBV7-9 and TRBJ2-6; no clear D gene. The germline V gene has CDR1 SEHNR and CDR2 FQNEAQ (reference sequence). The length of the CDR3 is 16 residues. Trimming took 5 bases from V and 2 from J, leaving 13 bases between them. CDR3 loop: CASSPRGVPGANVLTF. The CDR3 nucleotides read TGTGCCAGCAGCCCCCGTGGAGTTCCTGGGGCCAACGTCCTGACTTTC.

The CDR3 nucleotides are TGTGCCAGCAGCCAAGATCAGGGGAACTATGGCTACACCTTC. Protein: CASSQDQGNYGYTF. The rearrangement links TRBV3-1 to TRBJ1-2, with a tentative D call TRBD1 (6 bases). This CDR3 spans 14 amino acids. The V end lost 0 bases, the J end lost 2 bases, and 7 bases lay between the germline ends. The V gene's germline CDR1 is LGHDT and CDR2 YNNKEL (reference sequence).

In its sample, this clonotype was seen many times. The chain has TRBV7-2 and TRBJ1-2; TRBD1 matches 9 bases. The V gene end was trimmed by 4 bases and the J gene end by 4 bases; junction bases not matched to a gene: 1. The CDR3 length is 13 residues. Germline CDR1 reads SGHTA; CDR2 reads FQGNSA. The CDR3 nucleotides are TGTGCCAGCAGCTCGGACAGGGGCTATGGCTACACCTTC. Protein product: CASSSDRGYGYTF.

The J gene is TRBJ2-1, the V gene TRBV20-1, with 10 nucleotides matching TRBD1. The J segment lost 5 bases and the V segment lost 7 bases, leaving 8 bases of the junction unmatched. This CDR3 spans 14 amino acids. Germline CDR1 is DFQATT and CDR2 is SNEGSKA (reference sequence). CDR3 nucleotide sequence: TGCAGTGTCTGGACGGGACAGGGGAACAATGAGCAGTTCTTC. Translating it yields CSVWTGQGNNEQFF.

This chain links TRBV5-5 with TRBJ1-5; D is unclear. The germline gives CDR1 SGHKS, CDR2 YYEKEE (reference sequence). The V and J ends lost 4 bases and 6 bases respectively, with 11 bases between them. The CDR3 has 13 residues. CDR3 DNA: TGTGCCAGCAGCCTGTCTCCTCTTCAGCCCCAGCATTTT. Translated: CASSLSPLQPQHF.

This clonotype was counted a few times. This chain joins TRBV7-2 and TRBJ1-5; D unresolved. V shed 4 bases and J shed 0 bases, with 16 bases lying between them. CDR3 length: 17 amino acids. Germline loops: CDR1 SGHTA, CDR2 FQGNSA. This CDR3 is CASSSLAVTYSNQPQHF. The CDR3 DNA follows: TGTGCCAGCAGCTCCTTAGCGGTCACCTATAGCAATCAGCCCCAGCATTTT.

The chain's CDR3 is CASSFGLPSYEQYF. The DNA of the CDR3 is TGCGCCAGCAGCTTTGGGCTACCCTCCTACGAGCAGTACTTC. The chain uses TRBV4-3 and TRBJ2-7; D not resolved. V was trimmed by 5 bases and J by 0 bases, leaving 11 bases between them. The germline V gene encodes CDR1 LGHNA and CDR2 YSLEER. CDR3 size: 14 residues.

This clonotype was counted between two and nine times. The chain couples TRBV5-1 to TRBJ2-7; 7 positions agree with TRBD1. This CDR3 region has 14 residues. V was clipped by 0 bases and J by 5 bases; unmatched bases: 5. Germline values: CDR1 SGHRS, CDR2 YFSETQ. CDR3 region: CASSLAGQGDEQYF. CDR3 bases: TGCGCCAGCAGCTTGGCAGGCCAGGGGGACGAGCAGTACTTC.

This clonotype came up many times. This chain joins TRBV5-5 and TRBJ2-3, with D unresolved. The CDR3 runs to 16 residues. Germline CDR1 and CDR2: SGHKS and YYEKEE (reference sequence). V was trimmed by 0 bases and J by 2 bases, leaving 13 bases between them. The CDR3 is CASSLDNGYYTDTQYF. The CDR3 DNA is TGTGCCAGCAGCTTGGACAACGGGTATTACACAGATACGCAGTATTTT.

V gene TRBV20-1 combines with J gene TRBJ1-6; D remains unclear. This CDR3 comprises 15 residues. Looked up from germline, CDR1 is DFQATT and CDR2 is SNEGSKA (reference sequence). The ends were cut back, 2 bases at V and 7 bases at J, with 15 bases in the middle. CDR3 loop: CSARSVGRSNSPLHF. CDR3 coding DNA: TGCAGTGCTAGATCAGTCGGACGGTCAAATTCACCCCTCCACTTT.

J is TRBJ2-2 and V is TRBV6-4, with TRBD2 as a possible D gene (5 bases). Trimming left V 3 bases short and J 7 bases short, with 12 bases between. This CDR3 is built from 14 residues. Germline assignment: CDR1 MRHNA and CDR2 SNTAGT. CDR3 in amino acids: CASSEEVTVGELFF. The CDR3 bases are TGTGCCAGCAGTGAGGAGGTAACGGTCGGGGAGCTGTTTTTT.

This rearrangement joins TRBV6-5 to TRBJ2-2, with D perhaps being TRBD1 or TRBD2 (5 bases each). Germline CDR1 is MNHEY and CDR2 is SVGAGI. The CDR3 sequence is 17 residues long. V was shortened by 2 bases and J by 0 bases, with 13 bases between the two germline ends. The CDR3 here is CASSYSGSGSNTGELFF. DNA for the CDR3: TGTGCCAGCAGTTACAGCGGCTCAGGGTCGAACACCGGGGAGCTGTTTTTT.

The chain couples TRBV4-3 to TRBJ2-7; D is perhaps TRBD1 or TRBD2 (5 bases each). Germline lookup yields CDR1 LGHNA and CDR2 YSLEER. The ends were cut back, 3 bases at V and 5 bases at J, with 11 bases in the middle. The CDR3 is made up of 13 amino acids. The CDR3 DNA follows: TGCGCCAGCAGCCACGGGGCCGGGGACGAGCAGTACTTC. It codes for CASSHGAGDEQYF.

This clonotype was seen at least ten times. The V gene is TRBV20-1, the J gene TRBJ2-7; 8 bases are a match to TRBD2. The germline CDR1 and CDR2 sequences are DFQATT and SNEGSKA (reference sequence). The CDR3 has 14 residues. Germline trimming cut 1 base from V and 3 bases from J; bases unmatched to any gene: 5. DNA of the CDR3: TGCAGTGCTAGAGGGGGTGCGGGGGGCTACGAGCAGTACTTC. It yields the protein CSARGGAGGYEQYF.

The rearrangement joins TRBV5-1 to TRBJ1-2; D is unresolved. Germline assignment: CDR1 SGHRS and CDR2 YFSETQ. The CDR3 has 15 amino acids. V gave up 0 bases and J gave up 4 bases, with 13 bases separating them. CDR3 residues: CASSLDGSGSYGYTF. CDR3 bases: TGCGCCAGCAGCTTGGACGGGTCGGGAAGCTATGGCTACACCTTC.

As regards this clonotype: Given a much more abundant clone one base away, this may be a read error. The chain uses TRBV28 and TRBJ2-7; perhaps TRBD2 as D (6 bases). The germline V gene encodes CDR1 MDHEN and CDR2 SYDVKM. CDR3 size: 14 residues. CDR3 DNA: TGTGCCAGCAGTGGGCCGGGGGTAGGCTACGAGCGGTACTTC. It translates to CASSGPGVGYERYF. The entire variable domain, with the rest obtained from reference TRBV28 and TRBJ2-7, is as follows: DVKVTQSSRYLVKRTGEKVFLECVQDMDHENMFWYRQDPGLGLRLIYFSYDVKMKEKGDIPEGYSVSREKKERFSLILESASTNQTSMYLCASSGPGVGYERYFGPGTRLTVT.

The sample holds a few counts of this clonotype. The chain carries TRBV4-3 and TRBJ2-1, with D perhaps matching TRBD1 or TRBD2 (5 bases each). The V end lost 2 bases, the J end lost 0 bases, and 23 bases lay between the germline ends. CDR3 length: 20 residues. Germline V CDR1 and CDR2: LGHNA, YSLEER. The CDR3 here is CASSQLLGTRASSSYNEQFF. DNA for the CDR3: TGCGCCAGCAGCCAACTATTGGGGACGCGTGCTTCCAGCTCCTACAATGAGCAGTTCTTC.

This clonotype was seen more than once but under ten times. V usage is TRBV5-6 and J usage is TRBJ2-1; TRBD1 agrees at 9 bases. CDR3 length: 17 residues. The V segment lost 2 bases and the J segment 4 bases; nucleotides outside the gene matches: 10. Germline assignment: CDR1 SGHDT and CDR2 YYEEEE. The CDR3 sequence: CASSFNRGRAIYNEQFF. The CDR3 DNA reads as TGTGCCAGCAGCTTCAACAGGGGGCGTGCAATTTACAATGAGCAGTTCTTC. The full variable domain, with the rest looked up from reference TRBV5-6 and TRBJ2-1, is DAGVTQSPTHLIKTRGQQVTLRCSPKSGHDTVSWYQQALGQGPQFIFQYYEEEERQRGNFPDRFSGHQFPNYSSELNVNALLLGDSALYLCASSFNRGRAIYNEQFFGPGTRLTVL.

This clonotype was seen a handful of times. The chain recombines TRBV29-1 with TRBJ2-3, with D perhaps assigned TRBD1 or TRBD2 (6 bases each). The CDR3 loop spans 13 amino acids. Trimming stripped 7 bases from V and 1 base from J, with 12 bases between. Germline loops: CDR1 SQVTM, CDR2 ANQGSEA. This chain's CDR3 is CSGRGVGTDTQYF. CDR3 sequence (DNA): TGCAGCGGAAGGGGGGTTGGCACAGATACGCAGTATTTT.

In this sample, this clonotype turned up a few times. The rearrangement uses TRBV9 and TRBJ2-7; TRBD1 is a possible D gene (6 bases). The CDR3 runs 14 residues. With 3 bases removed from V and 1 base from J, the gap between germline ends came to 11 bases. Germline V gene sequence: CDR1 SGDLS, CDR2 YYNGEE. CDR3 region: CASSARGYSYEQYF. The CDR3 DNA is TGTGCCAGCAGCGCGAGGGGGTATTCCTACGAGCAGTACTTC.

The J gene is TRBJ2-1, the V gene TRBV7-2; D is uncertain. The V and J ends lost 2 bases and 7 bases respectively, with 18 bases between them. There are 16 residues in the CDR3. Germline assignment: CDR1 SGHTA and CDR2 FQGNSA. CDR3 amino acids: CASSLIGGGIGNEQFF. DNA of the CDR3: TGTGCCAGCAGCTTAATCGGCGGTGGAATTGGAAATGAGCAGTTCTTC.

This clonotype occurred a few times. The chain uses TRBV5-1 and TRBJ2-5; D is undetermined. The germline V gene has CDR1 SGHRS and CDR2 YFSETQ. Trimming removed 4 bases from V and 5 bases from J, with 18 bases in between. CDR3 length: 15 amino acids. The CDR3 loop is CASSQESPRWETQYF. In DNA, the CDR3 is TGCGCCAGCAGCCAAGAAAGTCCCCGGTGGGAGACCCAGTACTTC.

This clonotype was picked up many times. The gene calls are TRBV7-2 and TRBJ1-5, with 10 bases identical to TRBD1. This CDR3 spans 16 amino acids. Trimming at V came to 2 bases and at J to 7 bases, leaving 8 bases not matched to a gene. Germline lookup yields CDR1 SGHTA and CDR2 FQGNSA. As DNA, the CDR3 is TGTGCCAGCAGCTTACTCGGGACAGGGGTCGGACAGCCCCAGCATTTT. Amino acid sequence: CASSLLGTGVGQPQHF.

CDR3 in amino acids: CASSQVGGIDEQFF. CDR3 DNA: TGTGCCAGCAGCCAAGTGGGAGGGATCGATGAGCAGTTCTTC. The chain joins TRBV14 to TRBJ2-1; 7 bases align to TRBD2. V lost 1 base and J lost 8; bases outside the gene matches: 5. CDR1 is SGHDN, CDR2 FVKESK, per germline. The CDR3 covers 14 residues.

The chain links TRBV20-1 to TRBJ2-7; D gene uncertain. The length of the CDR3 is 13 residues. Per the germline V gene, CDR1 is DFQATT and CDR2 is SNEGSKA (reference sequence). Trimming shortened V by 2 bases and J by 7 bases, and 15 bases separated the two germline ends. CDR3 in DNA: TGCAGTGCTAGACTCTCTCTGGGCTGGGAGCAGTACTTC. This gives the protein CSARLSLGWEQYF.

This clonotype appeared a few times. The CDR3 DNA is TGCAGTGCTAGCGCGGCCCCGAATCAGCCCCAGCATTTT. Residues: CSASAAPNQPQHF. This chain links TRBV20-1 with TRBJ1-5; no clear D gene. V lost 3 bases and J lost 4, with 10 bases in between. CDR1 is DFQATT, CDR2 SNEGSKA, per germline (reference sequence). The CDR3 is 13 amino acids.

This clonotype was seen many times. This chain links TRBV5-5 with TRBJ1-6; no reliable D call. The CDR3 has 18 amino acids. The germline gives CDR1 SGHKS, CDR2 YYEKEE (reference sequence). V lost 0 bases and J 0 bases, leaving 13 bases between the germline ends. DNA of the CDR3: TGTGCCAGCAGCTTGGGTCGACCCCTGGGCTCCTATAATTCACCCCTCCACTTT. This gives the protein CASSLGRPLGSYNSPLHF.

The chain links TRBV12-3 or TRBV12-4 to TRBJ2-2; D uncertain. The CDR3 has 13 amino acids. Trimming removed 6 bases at V and 4 bases at J, with 9 bases between. This CDR3 is CASSQYPTGELFF. The CDR3 coding sequence is TGTGCCAGCAGCCAGTACCCCACCGGGGAGCTGTTTTTT.